The present TCR beta chain was sequenced within a study of blood T cell repertoires in COVID-19. Study summary: In each case, the material was cDNA or gDNA derived from T cells, B-cell-depleted T cells, or PBMCs.

The V gene lost 0 bases and the J gene lost 7 bases, with 16 bases spanning the gap. The CDR3 extends over 15 amino acids. TCRdb's table, derived via immunoSEQ multiplex PCR, lists solely in-frame clones and lacks some. The data hold 88,000 or so clones, with 79% observed a single time. The sample comprised peripheral blood. The chain has TRBV5-3 and TRBJ1-1; D might be TRBD1 (6 bases). TRBV5-3 is an ORF for which the function is uncertain. This TCR was sampled from a human donor in a cohort sampled during active COVID-19. DNA for the CDR3: TGTGCCAGAAGCTTGGGCGAGACAGGATATATTGAAGCTTTCTTT. Protein product: CARSLGETGYIEAFF.